A single sample gave rise to the 20 T cell receptor beta chains below, sequenced in a study of OX40 agonist ivuxolimab in advanced cancers. Only in-frame clones appear in the TCRdb table, and some are missing; sequencing was by immunoSEQ multiplex PCR. The repertoire includes approximately 74,000 clones, 75% to 95% of them detected once, and roughly 0.54% sits in the top ten. The starting material was CD4+ or CD8+ T cells sorted from blood, obtained in a trial of the OX40 agonist ivuxolimab. These TCRs come from an adult with an advanced solid tumor such as melanoma, head and neck, liver or kidney cancer.

The chain joins TRBV12-5 to TRBJ2-5; 8 positions match TRBD2. Germline V gene data show CDR1 as LGHNT and CDR2 as FRNRAP. The CDR3 is made up of 12 amino acids. J was trimmed by 5 bases and V by 6 bases; bases with no gene match: 2. The CDR3: CASGRGGETQYF. The CDR3 nucleotides are TGTGCTAGTGGCCGGGGGGGCGAGACCCAGTACTTC.

This sequence joins TRBV5-4 and TRBJ2-7; D is possibly TRBD1 or TRBD2 (5 bases each). V dropped 0 bases and J dropped 0 bases, with 13 bases sitting between them. This CDR3 is 16 amino acids long. Per the germline V gene, CDR1 is SGHNT and CDR2 is YYREEE (reference sequence). Here the CDR3 reads CASSLEVGTASYEQYF. The DNA for the CDR3 is TGTGCCAGCAGCTTGGAAGTAGGGACGGCCTCCTACGAGCAGTACTTC.

V and J are TRBV14 and TRBJ1-5; 9 positions match TRBD1. The germline gives CDR1 SGHDN, CDR2 FVKESK. V was pared by 5 bases and J by 7 bases, with 3 bases of the junction left unmatched. CDR3 length: 13 amino acids. CDR3 sequence: CASSSGQGQPQHF. CDR3 DNA: TGTGCCAGCAGCTCAGGACAGGGGCAGCCCCAGCATTTT. The whole variable domain, filled in from reference TRBV14 and TRBJ1-5, reads EAGVTQFPSHSVIEKGQTVTLRCDPISGHDNLYWYRRVMGKEIKFLLHFVKESKQDESGMPNNRFLAERTGGTYSTLKVQPAELEDSGVYFCASSSGQGQPQHFGDGTRLSIL.

The chain uses TRBV2 and TRBJ2-7; 7 bases fit TRBD1. V was pared by 6 bases and J by 3 bases, with 8 bases of the junction left unmatched. CDR3 size: 14 residues. From germline, CDR1 is SNHLY and CDR2 FYNNEI. The DNA of the CDR3 is TGTGCCAGCAGGAGACAGGGCCCCAGCTACGAGCAGTACTTC. It yields the protein CASRRQGPSYEQYF.

The chain joins TRBV18 to TRBJ1-1; 7 bases map to TRBD1. The ends lost 4 bases at V and 1 base at J; junction bases unmatched: 3. Germline V lookup: CDR1 KGHSH, CDR2 LQKENI. The CDR3 sequence is 14 residues long. CDR3 sequence reads: CASSRWTGNTEAFF. In nucleotides, the CDR3 is TGTGCCAGCTCACGATGGACAGGGAACACTGAAGCTTTCTTT.

The chain recombines TRBV7-2 with TRBJ2-5, with a weak D call TRBD2 (7 bases). From germline, CDR1 is SGHTA and CDR2 FQGNSA. V was cut by 5 bases and J by 5 bases, with 18 bases left in between. The length of the CDR3 is 15 residues. The CDR3 DNA follows: TGTGCCAGCAGCCACAACGGGGGGCCTGGGGAGACCCAGTACTTC. It is translated as CASSHNGGPGETQYF.

This clone was counted a single time. This chain uses TRBV28 with TRBJ2-7; 12 bases align to TRBD1. Germline CDR1 reads MDHEN; CDR2 reads SYDVKM. There are 15 residues in the CDR3. V lost 7 bases and J lost 9; bases outside the gene matches: 13. In nucleotides, the CDR3 is TGTGCCAGCAACGGCCCGGGACAGGGGGCTATAGGGCAGTACTTC. Residues: CASNGPGQGAIGQYF.

This chain links TRBV5-6 with TRBJ2-5, with D unresolved. Per the germline V gene, CDR1 is SGHDT and CDR2 is YYEEEE. V was trimmed by 7 bases and J by 2 bases, leaving 3 bases between them. This CDR3 spans 10 amino acids. CDR3 sequence: CASGQETQYF. CDR3 in DNA: TGTGCCAGCGGACAAGAGACCCAGTACTTC.

This clone has just a few counts. J is TRBJ2-2 and V is TRBV9; no definite D call. Trimming took off 0 bases at V and 8 bases at J, with 8 bases between the two ends. Germline CDR1 is SGDLS and CDR2 is YYNGEE. The length of the CDR3 is 13 residues. The CDR3: CASSVGGTGELFF. DNA for the CDR3: TGTGCCAGCAGCGTAGGCGGCACTGGGGAGCTGTTTTTT.

This chain links TRBV7-3 with TRBJ2-3; 10 bases are a match to TRBD2. This CDR3 contains 17 residues. Looked up from germline, CDR1 is SGHTA and CDR2 is FQGTGA. V lost 2 bases to trimming and J lost 3 bases; unmatched junction nucleotides: 8. CDR3 sequence: CASSLGGRGLATDTQYF. In DNA form, the CDR3 reads TGTGCCAGCAGCTTAGGAGGCCGGGGACTAGCGACAGATACGCAGTATTTT. Looking up the rest from reference TRBV7-3 and TRBJ2-3 gives the full variable domain: GAGVSQTPSNKVTEKGKYVELRCDPISGHTALYWYRQSLGQGPEFLIYFQGTGAADDSGLPNDRFFAVRPEGSVSTLKIQRTERGDSAVYLCASSLGGRGLATDTQYFGPGTRLTVL.

V and J are TRBV28 and TRBJ2-7, with 7 bases matching TRBD2. CDR1 and CDR2 from the germline V gene are MDHEN and SYDVKM. With 5 bases clipped from V and 3 bases from J, the junction kept 10 bases outside the gene matches. The CDR3 is 15 amino acids. CDR3 sequence (DNA): TGTGCCAGCAGTCTTTTTCCTAGCGGTGTCTACGAGCAGTACTTC. Residues: CASSLFPSGVYEQYF.

The rearrangement uses TRBV9 and TRBJ2-5, with TRBD1 matching over 7 bases. Trimming removed 4 bases from V and 5 bases from J; junction bases left unmatched: 8. The CDR3 contains 14 residues. The V gene's germline CDR1 is SGDLS and CDR2 YYNGEE. The CDR3 spells CASSPRTGWETQYF. The DNA of the CDR3 is TGTGCCAGCAGCCCCCGGACAGGCTGGGAGACCCAGTACTTC.

The chain carries TRBV6-6 and TRBJ2-7; 10 nucleotides line up with TRBD1. Germline V gene data show CDR1 as MNHNY and CDR2 as SVGAGI (reference sequence). The trim removed 2 bases at V and 9 bases at J, leaving 7 bases unmatched. CDR3 size: 14 residues. CDR3 sequence (DNA): TGTGCCAGCAGTTACGTGGGACAGGGGCGCGGGCAGTACTTC. It encodes CASSYVGQGRGQYF.

The chain employs TRBV5-6 and TRBJ1-3; D not certain. V lost 0 bases and J 0 bases, leaving 13 bases between the germline ends. The germline CDR1 and CDR2 sequences are SGHDT and YYEEEE. The CDR3 extends over 17 amino acids. CDR3 nucleotides: TGTGCCAGCAGCTTGGAGGGCAGCTTATACTCTGGAAACACCATATATTTT. It specifies CASSLEGSLYSGNTIYF.

The J gene is TRBJ2-3, the V gene TRBV11-2; D possibly matches TRBD1 or TRBD2 (5 bases each). The length of the CDR3 is 14 residues. Between the trimmed V and J ends, which lost 5 bases and 6 bases, there was a span of 15 bases. Germline V gene sequence: CDR1 SGHAT, CDR2 FQNNGV. The CDR3 DNA sequence: TGTGCCAGCAGCCCCCGACCCGGGGCCGATACGCAGTATTTT. Encoded protein: CASSPRPGADTQYF.

J is TRBJ2-2 and V is TRBV15; D unclear. The CDR3 contains 15 residues. V was shortened by 5 bases and J by 0 bases, with 10 bases between the two germline ends. CDR1 and CDR2 (germline): LNHNV, YYDKDF (reference sequence). CDR3 nucleotides: TGTGCCACCAGCGTCAGCGTGGCGAACACCGGGGAGCTGTTTTTT. Translation gives CATSVSVANTGELFF.

This clone was recorded once. V is TRBV5-4 and J is TRBJ1-2; maybe TRBD1 (5 bases). Trimming removed 0 bases at V and 4 bases at J, with 16 bases between. CDR1 is SGHNT, CDR2 YYREEE, per germline (reference sequence). This CDR3 has 16 residues. CDR3 bases: TGTGCCAGCAGCTTGGGAGACGGGGGAAGGAGCTATGGCTACACCTTC. It specifies CASSLGDGGRSYGYTF.

The chain employs TRBV7-2 and TRBJ2-7; D is possibly TRBD2 (6 bases). The CDR3 contains 15 residues. The V end was cut by 2 bases, the J end by 3 bases, with 14 bases between. CDR1 is SGHTA and CDR2 is FQGNSA in the germline V gene. The CDR3, as DNA: TGTGCCAGCAGCTTATACGGCGGGGAAAGCTACGAGCAGTACTTC. Translation: CASSLYGGESYEQYF.

J is TRBJ2-5 and V is TRBV7-3; 12 nucleotides match TRBD1. The V gene end was trimmed by 5 bases and the J gene end by 5 bases; junction bases not matched to a gene: 3. The CDR3 covers 14 residues. Germline assignment: CDR1 SGHTA and CDR2 FQGTGA. The CDR3 coding sequence is TGTGCCAGCAGCCGGGACAGGGGGCGGGAGACCCAGTACTTC. As protein: CASSRDRGRETQYF.

This sequence joins TRBV28 and TRBJ1-5; D not certain. Germline CDR1 and CDR2: MDHEN and SYDVKM. Trimming left V 6 bases short and J 5 bases short, with 23 bases between. The CDR3 loop spans 17 amino acids. The DNA for the CDR3 is TGTGCCAGCAGACCAAATGGGGTGATGGGGAGGCATCAGCCCCAGCATTTT. Its translation is CASRPNGVMGRHQPQHF.